This T cell receptor beta chain came from a study of blood T cells in healthy people across ages. The use of a sample-barcoded 5' primer and a J-beta primer mix characterized a second PCR of roughly 6 to 11 cycles. Through a template-switch adaptor with 12 random nucleotides, each cDNA molecule received a tag. TCRdb re-derived calls from the 5' RACE reads in MiXCR, one entry per CDR3 protein. The profile shows fewer than 750,000 distinct CDR3 sequences, 45% to 60% of them singletons. Caucasian, healthy and from Russia, the donors were aged between about 6 and 90. Isolating PBMCs gave at least 6.5 million of these cells per sample. Comment on this clonotype: What it binds is not known.

The V end lost 7 bases, the J end lost 8 bases, and 26 bases lay between the germline ends. Germline assignment: CDR1 SGHTA and CDR2 FQGNSA. The CDR3 is made up of 16 amino acids. Points from the study as a whole: Greater diversity and more naive CD4+ cells were seen in long-lived donors than in aged donors.

The sequence came from a woman aged 80 or over in good health. The chain carries TRBV7-2 and TRBJ1-2; D is unresolved. What was sequenced was blood. The CDR3 nucleotides are TGTGCCAGCAACCCCGGGGTCTATCCCTCCAGAGGAGGCTACACCTTC. Its protein product is CASNPGVYPSRGGYTF.